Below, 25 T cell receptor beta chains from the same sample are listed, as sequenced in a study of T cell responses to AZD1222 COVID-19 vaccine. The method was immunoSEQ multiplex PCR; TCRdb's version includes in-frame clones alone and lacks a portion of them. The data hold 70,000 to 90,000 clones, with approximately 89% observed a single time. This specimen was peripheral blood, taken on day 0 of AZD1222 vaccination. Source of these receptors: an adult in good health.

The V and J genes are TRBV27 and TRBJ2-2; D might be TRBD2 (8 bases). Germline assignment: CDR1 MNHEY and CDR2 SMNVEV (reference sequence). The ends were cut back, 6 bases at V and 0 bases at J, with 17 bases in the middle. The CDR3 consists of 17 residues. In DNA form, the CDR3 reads TGTGCCAGCAGCCCGGGAGGGGGCGGCGCGAACACCGGGGAGCTGTTTTTT. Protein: CASSPGGGGANTGELFF.

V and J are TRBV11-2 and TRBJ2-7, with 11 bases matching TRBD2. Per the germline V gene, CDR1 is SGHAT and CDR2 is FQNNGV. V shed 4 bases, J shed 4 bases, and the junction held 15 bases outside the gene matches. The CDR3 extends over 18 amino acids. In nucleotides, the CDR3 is TGTGCCAGCAGCTACCCACCACCACTAGCGGGAGTAATATACGAGCAGTACTTC. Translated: CASSYPPPLAGVIYEQYF.

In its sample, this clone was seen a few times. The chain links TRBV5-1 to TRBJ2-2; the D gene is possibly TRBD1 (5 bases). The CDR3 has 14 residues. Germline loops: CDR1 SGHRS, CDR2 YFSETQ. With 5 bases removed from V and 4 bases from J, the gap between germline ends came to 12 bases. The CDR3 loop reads CASSSGQGTGELFF. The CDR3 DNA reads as TGCGCCAGCAGTTCAGGTCAGGGCACCGGGGAGCTGTTTTTT.

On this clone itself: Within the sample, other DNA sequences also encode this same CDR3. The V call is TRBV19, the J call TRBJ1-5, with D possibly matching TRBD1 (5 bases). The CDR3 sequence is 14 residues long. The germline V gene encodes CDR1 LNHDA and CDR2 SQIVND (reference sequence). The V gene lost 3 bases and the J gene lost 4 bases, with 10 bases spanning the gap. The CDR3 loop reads CASSISRGNQPQHF. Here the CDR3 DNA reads TGTGCCAGTAGTATCTCAAGGGGAAATCAGCCCCAGCATTTT.

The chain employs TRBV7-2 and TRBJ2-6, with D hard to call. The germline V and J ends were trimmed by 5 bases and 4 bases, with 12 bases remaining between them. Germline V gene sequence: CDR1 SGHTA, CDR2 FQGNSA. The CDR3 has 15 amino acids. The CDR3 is CASSPILPGANVLTF. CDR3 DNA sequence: TGTGCCAGCAGCCCCATTCTCCCGGGGGCCAACGTCCTGACTTTC.

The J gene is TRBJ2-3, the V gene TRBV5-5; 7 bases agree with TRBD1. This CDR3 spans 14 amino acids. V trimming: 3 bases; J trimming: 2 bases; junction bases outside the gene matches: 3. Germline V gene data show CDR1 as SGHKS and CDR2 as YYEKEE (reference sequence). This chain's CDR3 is CASSSGQITDTQYF. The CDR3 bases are TGTGCCAGCAGCTCGGGACAGATCACAGATACGCAGTATTTT.

CDR3 protein: CASRPDRGGSYGYTF. The CDR3 DNA follows: TGTGCCAGCAGACCCGACAGGGGCGGGAGCTATGGCTACACCTTC. The chain joins TRBV2 to TRBJ1-2; 8 bases agree with TRBD1. V lost 6 bases to trimming and J lost 4 bases; unmatched junction nucleotides: 10. This CDR3 region has 15 residues. Germline V lookup: CDR1 SNHLY, CDR2 FYNNEI.

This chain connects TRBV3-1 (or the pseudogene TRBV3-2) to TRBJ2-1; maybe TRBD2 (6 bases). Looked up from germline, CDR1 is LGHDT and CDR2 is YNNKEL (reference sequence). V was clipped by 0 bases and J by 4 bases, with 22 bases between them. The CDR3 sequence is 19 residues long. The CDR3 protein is CASSQEVLGMGGYYNEQFF. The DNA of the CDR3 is TGTGCCAGCAGCCAAGAGGTTTTAGGGATGGGGGGTTATTACAATGAGCAGTTCTTC.

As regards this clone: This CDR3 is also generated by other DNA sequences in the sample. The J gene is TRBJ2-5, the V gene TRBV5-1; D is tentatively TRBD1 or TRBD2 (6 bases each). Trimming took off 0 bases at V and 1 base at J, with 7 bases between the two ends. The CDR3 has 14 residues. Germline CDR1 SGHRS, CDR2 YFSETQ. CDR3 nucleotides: TGCGCCAGCAGCTTGGGGGGGGCCCAAGAGACCCAGTACTTC. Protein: CASSLGGAQETQYF.

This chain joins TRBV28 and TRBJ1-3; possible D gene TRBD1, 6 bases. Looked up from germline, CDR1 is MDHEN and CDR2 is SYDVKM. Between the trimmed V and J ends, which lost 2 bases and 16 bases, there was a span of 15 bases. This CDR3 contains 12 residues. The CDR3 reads CASSLGHTGRYF. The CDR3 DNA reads TGTGCCAGCAGTTTAGGGCATACAGGGAGGTATTTT.

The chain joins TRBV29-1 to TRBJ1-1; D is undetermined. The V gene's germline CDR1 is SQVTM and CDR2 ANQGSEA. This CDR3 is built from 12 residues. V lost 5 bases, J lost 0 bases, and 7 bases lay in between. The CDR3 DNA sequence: TGCAGCGTTACAGAAATGAACACTGAAGCTTTCTTT. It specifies CSVTEMNTEAFF.

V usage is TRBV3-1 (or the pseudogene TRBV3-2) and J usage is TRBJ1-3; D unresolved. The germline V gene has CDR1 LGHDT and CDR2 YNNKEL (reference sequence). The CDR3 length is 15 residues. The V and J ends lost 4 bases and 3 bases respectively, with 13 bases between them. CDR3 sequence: CASSRRGEGGNTIYF. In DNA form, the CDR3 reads TGTGCCAGCAGCCGGCGCGGGGAAGGTGGAAACACCATATATTTT.

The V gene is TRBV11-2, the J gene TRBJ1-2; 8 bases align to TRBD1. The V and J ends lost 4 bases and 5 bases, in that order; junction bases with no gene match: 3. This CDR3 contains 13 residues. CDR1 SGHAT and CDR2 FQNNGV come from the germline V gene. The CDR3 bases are TGTGCCAGCAGCTCAGGGGGCGGGTATGGCTACACCTTC. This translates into CASSSGGGYGYTF.

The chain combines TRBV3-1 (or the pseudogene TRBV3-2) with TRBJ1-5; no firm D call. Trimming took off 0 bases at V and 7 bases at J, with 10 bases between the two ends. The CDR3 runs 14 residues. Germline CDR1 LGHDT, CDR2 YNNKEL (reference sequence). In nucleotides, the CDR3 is TGTGCCAGCAGCCAAGATTTTAGCAGACAGCCCCAGCATTTT. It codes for CASSQDFSRQPQHF.

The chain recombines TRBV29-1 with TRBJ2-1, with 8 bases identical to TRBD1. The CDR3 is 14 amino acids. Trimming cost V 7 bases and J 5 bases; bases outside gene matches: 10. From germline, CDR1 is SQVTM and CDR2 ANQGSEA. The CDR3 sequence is CSALGDRTNNEQFF. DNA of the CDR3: TGCAGCGCCCTTGGGGACAGGACAAACAATGAGCAGTTCTTC.

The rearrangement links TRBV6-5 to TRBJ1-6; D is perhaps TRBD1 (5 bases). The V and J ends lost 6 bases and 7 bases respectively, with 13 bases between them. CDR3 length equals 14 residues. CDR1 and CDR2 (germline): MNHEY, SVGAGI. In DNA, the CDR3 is TGTGCCAGCAGGAGGGTGACAGAAAATTCACCCCTCCACTTT. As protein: CASRRVTENSPLHF.

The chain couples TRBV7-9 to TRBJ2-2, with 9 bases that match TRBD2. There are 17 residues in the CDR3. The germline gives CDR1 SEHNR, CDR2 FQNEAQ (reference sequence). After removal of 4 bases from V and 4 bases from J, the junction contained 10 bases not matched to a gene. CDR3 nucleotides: TGTGCCAGCAGCTCCAGCGGGGGGCGCGCGTTCACCGGGGAGCTGTTTTTT. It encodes CASSSSGGRAFTGELFF.

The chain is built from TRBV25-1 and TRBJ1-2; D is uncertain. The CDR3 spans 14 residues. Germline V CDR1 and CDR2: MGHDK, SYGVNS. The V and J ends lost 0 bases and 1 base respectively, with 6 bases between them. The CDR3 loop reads CASSEYTVNYGYTF. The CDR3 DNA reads TGTGCCAGCAGTGAATACACGGTTAACTATGGCTACACCTTC.

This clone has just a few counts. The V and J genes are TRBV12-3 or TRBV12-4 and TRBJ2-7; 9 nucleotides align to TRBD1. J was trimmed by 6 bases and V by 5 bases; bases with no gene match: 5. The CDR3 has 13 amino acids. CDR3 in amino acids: CASSRTGAGEQYF. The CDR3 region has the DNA TGTGCCAGCAGTCGGACAGGGGCCGGCGAGCAGTACTTC.

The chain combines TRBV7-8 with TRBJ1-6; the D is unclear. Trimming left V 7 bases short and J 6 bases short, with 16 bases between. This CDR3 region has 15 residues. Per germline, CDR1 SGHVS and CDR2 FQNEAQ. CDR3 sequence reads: CASTSPSRLNSPLHF. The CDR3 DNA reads TGTGCCAGCACGAGCCCGTCGAGGCTTAATTCACCCCTCCACTTT.

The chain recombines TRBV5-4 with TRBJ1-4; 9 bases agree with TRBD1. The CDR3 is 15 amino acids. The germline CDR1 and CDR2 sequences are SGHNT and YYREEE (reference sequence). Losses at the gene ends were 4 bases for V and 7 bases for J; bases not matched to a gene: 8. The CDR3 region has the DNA TGTGCCAGCAGCACACGGACAGGGGTTGGTGAAAAACTGTTTTTT. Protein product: CASSTRTGVGEKLFF.

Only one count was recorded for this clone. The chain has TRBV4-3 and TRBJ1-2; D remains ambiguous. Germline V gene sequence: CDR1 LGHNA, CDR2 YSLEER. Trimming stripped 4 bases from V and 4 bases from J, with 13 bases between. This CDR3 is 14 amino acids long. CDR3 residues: CASSPDRLGYGYTF. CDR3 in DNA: TGCGCCAGCAGCCCGGACCGCCTCGGCTATGGCTACACCTTC.

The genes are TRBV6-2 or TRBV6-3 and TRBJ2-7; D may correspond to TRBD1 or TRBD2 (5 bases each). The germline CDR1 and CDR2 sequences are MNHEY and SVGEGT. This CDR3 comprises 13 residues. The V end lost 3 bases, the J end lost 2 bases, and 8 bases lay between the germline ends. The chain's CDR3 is CASSYGGTYEQYF. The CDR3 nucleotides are TGTGCCAGCAGTTATGGGGGTACCTACGAGCAGTACTTC.

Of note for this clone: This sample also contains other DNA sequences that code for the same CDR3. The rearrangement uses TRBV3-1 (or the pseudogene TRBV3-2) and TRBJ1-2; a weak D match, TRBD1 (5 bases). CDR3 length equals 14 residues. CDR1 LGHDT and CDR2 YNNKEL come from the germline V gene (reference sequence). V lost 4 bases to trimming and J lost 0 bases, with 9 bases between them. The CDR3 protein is CASSLRGSNYGYTF. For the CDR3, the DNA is TGTGCCAGCAGCCTGCGGGGCTCTAACTATGGCTACACCTTC.

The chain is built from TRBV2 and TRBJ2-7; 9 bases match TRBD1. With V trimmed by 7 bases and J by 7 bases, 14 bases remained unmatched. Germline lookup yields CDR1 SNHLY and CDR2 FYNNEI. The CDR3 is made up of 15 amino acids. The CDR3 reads CASKAPGTGTGEQYF. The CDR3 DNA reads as TGTGCCAGCAAAGCCCCCGGGACAGGGACTGGTGAGCAGTACTTC.